These 30 T cell receptor beta chains were sequenced from one sample in a study of blood T cell repertoires in COVID-19. Repertoires were generated with immunoSEQ multiplex PCR, while TCRdb's copy carries only in-frame clones and drops some. Of about 87,000 clones listed, roughly 84% are singletons. The sequencing sample was made of peripheral blood. The receptor source for this set is a woman aged 80 or older with COVID-19, enrolled during active disease.

This chain links TRBV7-8 with TRBJ2-7; tentatively, D is TRBD1 (6 bases). V lost 3 bases to trimming and J lost 6 bases, with 9 bases between them. Germline CDR1 and CDR2: SGHVS and FQNEAQ. There are 12 residues in the CDR3. For the CDR3, the DNA is TGTGCCAGCAGCTTCCAGGGGCTCGAGCAGTACTTC. Its translation is CASSFQGLEQYF.

This rearrangement joins TRBV4-3 to TRBJ1-4, with 10 bases identical to TRBD1. Germline CDR1 is LGHNA and CDR2 is YSLEER. The CDR3 runs to 15 residues. Trimming removed 4 bases from V and 8 bases from J; junction bases left unmatched: 7. Here the CDR3 reads CASSLGQGGAEKLFF. DNA of the CDR3: TGCGCCAGCAGCCTAGGACAGGGGGGGGCCGAAAAACTGTTTTTT.

V gene TRBV6-5 combines with J gene TRBJ2-3, with 8 bases matching TRBD2. The CDR3 consists of 15 residues. Per germline, CDR1 MNHEY and CDR2 SVGAGI. Unmatched junction bases numbered 6, after V lost 5 bases and J lost 2 bases. The CDR3 here is CASSPGGGLTDTQYF. The CDR3 DNA reads as TGTGCCAGCAGTCCGGGGGGGGGCCTCACAGATACGCAGTATTTT.

The rearrangement joins TRBV18 to TRBJ1-1; maybe TRBD1 (5 bases). The germline V gene has CDR1 KGHSH and CDR2 LQKENI. Deletions cut 2 bases from V and 4 bases from J, with 11 bases between. The CDR3 consists of 14 residues. CDR3 protein: CASSPYWGGTEAFF. The CDR3 DNA sequence: TGTGCCAGCTCACCATATTGGGGGGGCACTGAAGCTTTCTTT.

V is TRBV6-2 or TRBV6-3 and J is TRBJ1-1; no clear D. CDR1 MNHEY and CDR2 SVGEGT come from the germline V gene. Trimming took off 1 base at V and 7 bases at J, with 19 bases between the two ends. This CDR3 comprises 16 residues. This CDR3 is CASSYWERAVRVEAFF. The CDR3 DNA is TGTGCCAGCAGTTACTGGGAGCGGGCCGTACGGGTTGAAGCTTTCTTT.

The V call is TRBV24-1, the J call TRBJ2-7; 9 bases line up with TRBD1. Trimming cost V 6 bases and J 6 bases; bases outside gene matches: 11. Germline values: CDR1 KGHDR, CDR2 SFDVKD. This CDR3 is built from 15 residues. The CDR3: CATSLSGTGTSEQYF. The CDR3 DNA sequence: TGTGCCACCAGTCTCTCCGGGACAGGGACCTCCGAGCAGTACTTC.

This clone was seen a handful of times. The rearrangement uses TRBV20-1 and TRBJ1-1, with TRBD1 identical over 8 bases. This CDR3 has 15 amino acids. Germline trimming cut 3 bases from V and 2 bases from J; bases unmatched to any gene: 8. CDR1 is DFQATT, CDR2 SNEGSKA, per germline (reference sequence). This CDR3 reads CSASGQGAVNTEAFF. CDR3 DNA sequence: TGCAGTGCTAGTGGGCAGGGGGCGGTTAACACTGAAGCTTTCTTT.

The chain employs TRBV10-2 and TRBJ2-7, with TRBD2 identical over 12 bases. V trimming: 6 bases; J trimming: 1 base; junction bases outside the gene matches: 1. CDR3 length equals 14 residues. Germline values: CDR1 WSHSY, CDR2 SAAADI. In DNA, the CDR3 is TGCGCCAGCAGCACTAGCGGGAGGTCCTACGAGCAGTACTTC. It specifies CASSTSGRSYEQYF.

This sequence joins TRBV5-1 and TRBJ2-2, with TRBD2 matching over 8 bases. Trimming at V came to 1 base and at J to 7 bases, leaving 6 bases not matched to a gene. The CDR3 loop spans 15 amino acids. Germline V gives CDR1 SGHRS, CDR2 YFSETQ. CDR3 sequence reads: CASSLIAGPDGELFF. In DNA, the CDR3 is TGCGCCAGCAGCTTGATAGCGGGACCGGACGGGGAGCTGTTTTTT.

This chain uses TRBV29-1 with TRBJ2-1, with a weak D call TRBD2 (5 bases). There are 14 residues in the CDR3. V lost 4 bases, J lost 1 base, and 11 bases lay in between. CDR1 and CDR2 from the germline V gene are SQVTM and ANQGSEA. The CDR3 loop reads CSVGRRLSYNEQFF. The CDR3, as DNA: TGCAGCGTTGGGAGGCGGTTATCCTACAATGAGCAGTTCTTC.

The chain is built from TRBV19 and TRBJ1-5; 7 bases are a match to TRBD1. The J segment lost 5 bases and the V segment lost 6 bases, leaving 7 bases of the junction unmatched. The germline gives CDR1 LNHDA, CDR2 SQIVND (reference sequence). The CDR3 spans 14 residues. In nucleotides, the CDR3 is TGTGCCAGTAGGCTACAGGGGCCGCATCAGCCCCAGCATTTT. Amino acids: CASRLQGPHQPQHF.

This sequence joins TRBV6-5 and TRBJ2-7; D perhaps matches TRBD1 (6 bases). This CDR3 comprises 14 residues. Trimming left V 0 bases short and J 5 bases short, with 11 bases between. Germline CDR1 reads MNHEY; CDR2 reads SVGAGI. The CDR3 reads CASSYSWGRDEQYF. The CDR3 region has the DNA TGTGCCAGCAGTTACTCGTGGGGGCGCGACGAGCAGTACTTC.

This rearrangement joins TRBV19 to TRBJ2-3, with TRBD1 as a possible D gene (6 bases). Trimming took off 1 base at V and 1 base at J, with 9 bases between the two ends. This CDR3 has 15 amino acids. Germline loops: CDR1 LNHDA, CDR2 SQIVND (reference sequence). CDR3 loop: CASSIVGAGTDTQYF. The CDR3 DNA sequence: TGTGCCAGTAGTATAGTGGGGGCAGGCACAGATACGCAGTATTTT.

The J gene is TRBJ2-5, the V gene TRBV4-2, with D perhaps matching TRBD2 (5 bases). The length of the CDR3 is 16 residues. V dropped 0 bases and J dropped 3 bases, with 14 bases sitting between them. Germline loops: CDR1 LGHNA, CDR2 YNFKEQ. CDR3 region: CASSQETTGKEETQYF. Here the CDR3 DNA reads TGTGCCAGCAGCCAAGAAACGACCGGGAAGGAAGAGACCCAGTACTTC.

The table lists this clone with a few counts. This chain uses TRBV19 with TRBJ1-1; tentative D call: TRBD1 (6 bases). The V gene lost 3 bases and the J gene lost 7 bases, with 21 bases spanning the gap. The CDR3 runs 16 residues. Germline CDR1 and CDR2: LNHDA and SQIVND (reference sequence). The CDR3, as DNA: TGTGCCAGTAGTATCGGGTCTGGGGGACATTTGTTTGAAGCTTTCTTT. It yields the protein CASSIGSGGHLFEAFF.

V and J are TRBV30 and TRBJ2-3, with a tentative D call TRBD1 (6 bases). CDR1 GTSNPN and CDR2 SVGIG come from the germline V gene (reference sequence). CDR3 length equals 16 residues. Trimming removed 3 bases from V and 2 bases from J, with 18 bases in between. CDR3 nucleotides: TGTGCCTGGAGGGGGAGAGGGGGTCTATTCACAGATACGCAGTATTTT. This codes for CAWRGRGGLFTDTQYF. Filled out from reference TRBV30 and TRBJ2-3, the complete variable domain reads SQTIHQWPATLVQPVGSPLSLECTVEGTSNPNLYWYRQAAGRGLQLLFYSVGIGQISSEVPQNLSASRPQDRQFILSSKKLLLSDSGFYLCAWRGRGGLFTDTQYFGPGTRLTVL.

This chain joins TRBV5-4 and TRBJ1-4; 11 bases fit TRBD1. Germline V CDR1 and CDR2: SGHNT, YYREEE (reference sequence). The J segment lost 7 bases and the V segment lost 4 bases, leaving 3 bases of the junction unmatched. The CDR3 totals 14 residues. The CDR3 reads CASSRTGGSEKLFF. The CDR3 DNA sequence: TGTGCCAGCAGCAGGACAGGGGGCTCTGAAAAACTGTTTTTT.

This clone was seen only once. The V gene is TRBV30, the J gene TRBJ1-6; D unclear. V shed 4 bases and J shed 10 bases, with 14 bases lying between them. CDR3 length: 13 amino acids. The germline gives CDR1 GTSNPN, CDR2 SVGIG (reference sequence). CDR3 nucleotide sequence: TGTGCCTGGAAGTCCGGGGAAGGCTCACCCCTCCACTTT. It encodes CAWKSGEGSPLHF.

The chain carries TRBV28 and TRBJ1-5; no definite D call. The CDR3 has 14 amino acids. V was trimmed by 2 bases and J by 7 bases, leaving 12 bases between them. Germline values: CDR1 MDHEN, CDR2 SYDVKM. The CDR3 loop is CASSLGPRSQPQHF. The CDR3 coding sequence is TGTGCCAGCAGTTTAGGGCCAAGAAGCCAGCCCCAGCATTTT.

This clone was found a few times. The chain has TRBV5-4 and TRBJ1-2; 7 bases fit TRBD1. The V gene's germline CDR1 is SGHNT and CDR2 YYREEE (reference sequence). This CDR3 is 14 amino acids long. The V and J ends lost 2 bases and 3 bases, in that order; junction bases with no gene match: 4. Written as DNA, the CDR3 is TGTGCCAGCAGCTTACAGGGGCCGGACTATGGCTACACCTTC. Protein sequence: CASSLQGPDYGYTF.

V gene TRBV15 combines with J gene TRBJ1-1, with TRBD1 as a possible D gene (5 bases). The germline gives CDR1 LNHNV, CDR2 YYDKDF (reference sequence). The CDR3 is 16 amino acids. V lost 0 bases to trimming and J lost 1 base, with 12 bases between them. The CDR3 sequence: CATSRDLRGGNTEAFF. CDR3 sequence (DNA): TGTGCCACCAGCAGAGATTTACGGGGGGGGAACACTGAAGCTTTCTTT. Variable domain in full (rest from reference TRBV15 and TRBJ1-1): DAMVIQNPRYQVTQFGKPVTLSCSQTLNHNVMYWYQQKSSQAPKLLFHYYDKDFNNEADTPDNFQSRRPNTSFCFLDIRSPGLGDTAMYLCATSRDLRGGNTEAFFGQGTRLTVV.

The rearrangement links TRBV3-1 (or the pseudogene TRBV3-2) to TRBJ2-3, with unresolved D. Trimming removed 1 base from V and 1 base from J, with 3 bases in between. The germline V gene has CDR1 LGHDT and CDR2 YNNKEL (reference sequence). CDR3 length equals 13 residues. CDR3 sequence: CASSQAGTDTQYF. As DNA, the CDR3 is TGTGCCAGCAGCCAAGCGGGCACAGATACGCAGTATTTT.

The chain is built from TRBV28 and TRBJ1-2; TRBD1 might be the D (5 bases). The germline V gene has CDR1 MDHEN and CDR2 SYDVKM. The CDR3 sequence is 16 residues long. Deletions cut 7 bases from V and 0 bases from J, with 18 bases between. The CDR3 coding sequence is TGTGCCAGCACCAAGGGGCCGGGAGCCTCTAACTATGGCTACACCTTC. Translated, it gives CASTKGPGASNYGYTF.

J is TRBJ2-3 and V is TRBV3-1 (or the pseudogene TRBV3-2); 7 bases align to TRBD1. Germline V gene sequence: CDR1 LGHDT, CDR2 YNNKEL (reference sequence). With V trimmed by 4 bases and J by 2 bases, 6 bases remained unmatched. The CDR3 is 15 residues long. The CDR3 protein is CASSLLGGPTDTQYF. CDR3 bases: TGTGCCAGCAGCCTACTAGGGGGCCCCACAGATACGCAGTATTTT.

The chain couples TRBV7-2 to TRBJ2-3; possibly TRBD2 for D (6 bases). CDR3 length: 15 residues. CDR1 SGHTA and CDR2 FQGNSA come from the germline V gene. V was pared by 4 bases and J by 1 base, with 12 bases between. The CDR3 DNA follows: TGTGCCAGCAGCTGGGACTCTGCTGGCACAGATACGCAGTATTTT. This encodes CASSWDSAGTDTQYF.

The chain carries TRBV18 and TRBJ2-3, with D perhaps TRBD1 (5 bases). Germline values: CDR1 KGHSH, CDR2 LQKENI. The CDR3 runs to 14 residues. Trimming pared 2 bases from V and 1 base from J, leaving 7 bases between. DNA of the CDR3: TGTGCCAGCTCACCAGGGGCTGGCACAGATACGCAGTATTTT. Its protein is CASSPGAGTDTQYF.

J is TRBJ1-2 and V is TRBV21-1; no DNA check was done on the table's D call, TRBD1. TRBV21-1 is recorded as a pseudogene. The CDR3 has 13 residues. The chain's CDR3 is CASSSKEGVGYTF. DNA of the CDR3: TGTGCCAGCAGCTCCAAGGAAGGGGTCGGCTACACCTTC.

The V gene is TRBV10-3, the J gene TRBJ2-7; maybe TRBD1 (6 bases). V was trimmed by 3 bases and J by 0 bases, leaving 9 bases between them. Germline V gene sequence: CDR1 ENHRY, CDR2 SYGVKD. This CDR3 spans 14 amino acids. The CDR3 DNA sequence: TGTGCCATCAGTGATCAGGACAGCTCCTACGAGCAGTACTTC. Protein: CAISDQDSSYEQYF.

In this sample, this clone turned up once. CDR3 amino acids: CASSAQGASYEQYF. CDR3 bases: TGTGCCAGCAGCGCCCAGGGGGCCTCCTACGAGCAGTACTTC. The rearrangement joins TRBV11-2 to TRBJ2-7; TRBD1 agrees at 8 bases. The ends lost 5 bases at V and 0 bases at J; junction bases unmatched: 3. Germline values: CDR1 SGHAT, CDR2 FQNNGV. This CDR3 has 14 amino acids.

The chain has TRBV28 and TRBJ2-3, with 12 bases identical to TRBD1. Germline V gives CDR1 MDHEN, CDR2 SYDVKM. V shed 8 bases and J 2 bases; nucleotides not matched to a gene: 14. This CDR3 spans 18 amino acids. CDR3 protein: CASRAPGQGARPTDTQYF. The CDR3 DNA is TGTGCCAGCCGTGCACCGGGACAGGGGGCCCGACCCACAGATACGCAGTATTTT.